This is a list of T cell receptor beta chains from one sample in a study of blood T cell repertoires in COVID-19. The table came from immunoSEQ multiplex PCR; TCRdb's copy has only in-frame clones and leaves some out. The sample contains 200,000 to 250,000 clones, roughly 84% of which appear only once. Source material: PBMCs or T cells enriched from blood (not recorded which). These receptors originate from a woman aged 40 to 50 who had recovered from COVID-19. The CDR3 runs from the conserved cysteine through the conserved F or W. The order of the fields is V gene, CDR3 protein.

V: TRBV7-9; CDR3: CASSLSDRAWTEAFF
V: TRBV5-4; CDR3: CASSLDLQGVWTEAFF
V: TRBV19; CDR3: CASSSRQGEETQYF
V: TRBV10-3; CDR3: CAISESNREPPEAFF
V: TRBV29-1; CDR3: CSVRSSGTGELFF
V: TRBV7-2; CDR3: CASSPTLRGSEQYF
V: TRBV27; CDR3: CASREAEPYEQYF
V: TRBV24-1; CDR3: CATSDWRERYTQYF
V: TRBV2; CDR3: CASRRSGSPGETQYF
V: TRBV5-1; CDR3: CASSIRPPGLAGGGNEQFF
V: TRBV7-2; CDR3: CASSLLLAENYEQYF
V: TRBV5-1; CDR3: CASSWGVAGGTDTQYF
V: TRBV7-6; CDR3: CASTLVREGRSDTQYF
V: TRBV3-1/TRBV3-2; CDR3: CASSPTRKGTGELFF
V: TRBV3-1/TRBV3-2; CDR3: CASSQVGANTEAFF
V: TRBV6-5; CDR3: CASGEASHGYTF
V: TRBV5-6; CDR3: CASSLGQGAGGYTF
V: TRBV4-1; CDR3: CASSHPFRQGAPIDTF
V: TRBV6-4; CDR3: CASSEEASYNEQFF
V: TRBV6-5; CDR3: CASSYGANQPQHF
V: TRBV3-1/TRBV3-2; CDR3: CASTQGGSTDTQYF
V: TRBV2; CDR3: CASSGSQALNQPQHF
V: TRBV18; CDR3: CASSPVAANYGYTF
V: TRBV3-1/TRBV3-2; CDR3: CASSRDRATYNEQFF
V: TRBV29-1; CDR3: CSVELVQGSGYTF
V: TRBV2; CDR3: CASSEARGNTGELFF
V: TRBV2; CDR3: CASSVDRFSYEQYF
V: TRBV6-6; CDR3: CASSYEAGGQETQYF
V: TRBV11-2; CDR3: CASSQDRGQPQHF
V: TRBV18; CDR3: CASSRAGTINSPLHF
V: TRBV3-1/TRBV3-2; CDR3: CASSQEMQGAILNTGELFF
V: TRBV7-2; CDR3: CASSLGPSATDTQYF
V: TRBV12-5; CDR3: CASGLKTSGLLSLDTQYF
V: TRBV9; CDR3: CASSVAQGTGNTIYF
V: TRBV15; CDR3: CAIARGQETQYF
V: TRBV19; CDR3: CASNHPGQITLYTEAFF
V: TRBV24-1; CDR3: CATSDADSTSYNEQFF
V: TRBV5-4; CDR3: CASSFLTSGIPSYNEQFF
V: TRBV20-1; CDR3: CSASTLTDTQYF
V: TRBV10-3; CDR3: CAISEGGAGASGANVLTF
V: TRBV2; CDR3: CASSGSGGSNQPQHF
V: TRBV28; CDR3: CASSGRTSGSPDTQYF
V: TRBV30; CDR3: CAWSGGQGEDTQYF
V: TRBV7-9; CDR3: CAVARQGSYNEQFF
V: TRBV5-4; CDR3: CASSLVPRGAGEFF
V: TRBV14; CDR3: CASSLIAGGRLEQFF
V: TRBV5-1; CDR3: CASSPRGGSYNEQFF
V: TRBV7-9; CDR3: CASSPPGLLRDNYGYTF
V: TRBV27; CDR3: CASSFRRTSGSNEQFF
V: TRBV24-1; CDR3: CATSDYNVGQGDMSDTQYF
V: TRBV5-1; CDR3: CASSSSLSGGLDTQYF
V: TRBV5-1; CDR3: CASSLALGGDFYEQYF
V: TRBV7-8; CDR3: CASSLLGSPLHF
V: TRBV28; CDR3: CASSLAGPLSYEQYF
V: TRBV5-4; CDR3: CASSLIASGSYNEQFF
V: TRBV5-4; CDR3: CASSYGRGSGNTIYF
V: TRBV6-2/TRBV6-3; CDR3: CASSQGRERYGYTF
V: TRBV7-9; CDR3: CASSINRDVWDNSPLHF
V: TRBV5-6; CDR3: CASSLGGGTGLSPQHF
V: TRBV6-2/TRBV6-3; CDR3: CASSQQGTYGYTF